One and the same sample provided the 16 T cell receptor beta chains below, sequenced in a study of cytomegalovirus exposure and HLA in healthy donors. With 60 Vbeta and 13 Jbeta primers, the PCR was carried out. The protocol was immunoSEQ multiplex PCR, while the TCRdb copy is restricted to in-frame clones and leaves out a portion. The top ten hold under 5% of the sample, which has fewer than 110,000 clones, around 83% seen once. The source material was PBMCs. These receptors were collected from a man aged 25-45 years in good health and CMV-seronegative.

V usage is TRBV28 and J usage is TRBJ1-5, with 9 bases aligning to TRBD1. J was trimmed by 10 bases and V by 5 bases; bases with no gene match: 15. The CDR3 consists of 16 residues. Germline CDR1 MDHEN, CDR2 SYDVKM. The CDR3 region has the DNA TGTGCCAGCAGTACGGGACAGGGAAAGAGTTTCCGACCCCAGCATTTT. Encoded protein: CASSTGQGKSFRPQHF.

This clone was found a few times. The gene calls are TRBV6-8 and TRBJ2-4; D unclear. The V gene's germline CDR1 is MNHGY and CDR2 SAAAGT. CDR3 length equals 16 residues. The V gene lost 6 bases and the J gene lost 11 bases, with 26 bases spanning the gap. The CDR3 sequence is CASRQTPEPLEAVQYF. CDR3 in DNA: TGTGCCAGCAGGCAAACACCGGAACCGTTAGAGGCGGTTCAGTACTTC.

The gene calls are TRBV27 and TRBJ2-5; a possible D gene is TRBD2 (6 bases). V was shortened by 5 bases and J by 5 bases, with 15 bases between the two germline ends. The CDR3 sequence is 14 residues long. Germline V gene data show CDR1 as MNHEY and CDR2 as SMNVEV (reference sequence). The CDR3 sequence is CASSGGSLRETQYF. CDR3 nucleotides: TGTGCCAGCAGTGGGGGGTCGTTAAGGGAGACCCAGTACTTC.

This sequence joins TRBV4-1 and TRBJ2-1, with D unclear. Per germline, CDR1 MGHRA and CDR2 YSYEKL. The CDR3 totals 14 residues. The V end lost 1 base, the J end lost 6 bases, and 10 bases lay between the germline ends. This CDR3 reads CASSQVLLANEQFF. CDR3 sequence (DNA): TGCGCCAGCAGCCAAGTCCTGCTGGCCAATGAGCAGTTCTTC.

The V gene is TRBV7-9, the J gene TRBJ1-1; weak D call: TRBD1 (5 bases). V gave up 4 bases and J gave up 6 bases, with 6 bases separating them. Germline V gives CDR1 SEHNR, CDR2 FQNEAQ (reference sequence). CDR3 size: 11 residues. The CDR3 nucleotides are TGTGCCAGCAGCTGGGGGGCTGAAGCTTTCTTT. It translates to CASSWGAEAFF.

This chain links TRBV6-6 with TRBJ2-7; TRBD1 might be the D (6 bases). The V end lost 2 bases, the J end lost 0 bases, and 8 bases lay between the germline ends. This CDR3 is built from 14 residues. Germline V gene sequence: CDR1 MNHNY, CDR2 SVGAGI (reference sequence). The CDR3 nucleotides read TGTGCCAGCAGTTACGGGGACACCTCCTACGAGCAGTACTTC. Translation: CASSYGDTSYEQYF.

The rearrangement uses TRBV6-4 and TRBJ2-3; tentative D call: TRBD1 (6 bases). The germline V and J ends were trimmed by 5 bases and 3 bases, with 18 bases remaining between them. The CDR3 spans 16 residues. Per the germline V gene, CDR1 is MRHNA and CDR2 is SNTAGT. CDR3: CASSKRTVGGTDTQYF. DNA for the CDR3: TGTGCCAGCAGTAAACGGACAGTGGGTGGGACAGATACGCAGTATTTT.

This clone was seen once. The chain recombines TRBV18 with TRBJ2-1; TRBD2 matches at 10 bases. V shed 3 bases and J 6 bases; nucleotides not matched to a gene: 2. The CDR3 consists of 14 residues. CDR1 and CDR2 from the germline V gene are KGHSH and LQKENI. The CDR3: CASSPSSGGNEQFF. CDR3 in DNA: TGTGCCAGCTCACCGTCTAGCGGGGGCAATGAGCAGTTCTTC.

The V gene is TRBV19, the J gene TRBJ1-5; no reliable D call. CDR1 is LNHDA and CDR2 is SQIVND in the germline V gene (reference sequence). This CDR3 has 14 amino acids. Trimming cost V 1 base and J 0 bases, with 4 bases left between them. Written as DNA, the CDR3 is TGTGCCAGTAGTATAGCCAGTAGCAATCAGCCCCAGCATTTT. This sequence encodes CASSIASSNQPQHF.

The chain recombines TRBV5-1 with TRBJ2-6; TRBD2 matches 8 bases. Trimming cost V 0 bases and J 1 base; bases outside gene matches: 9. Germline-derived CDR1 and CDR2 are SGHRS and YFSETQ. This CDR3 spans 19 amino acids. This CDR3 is CASSLAGGLGSSGANVLTF. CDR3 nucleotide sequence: TGCGCCAGCAGCTTGGCGGGGGGACTAGGGTCTTCTGGGGCCAACGTCCTGACTTTC. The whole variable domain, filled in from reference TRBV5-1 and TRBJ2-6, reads KAGVTQTPRYLIKTRGQQVTLSCSPISGHRSVSWYQQTPGQGLQFLFEYFSETQRNKGNFPGRFSGRQFSNSRSEMNVSTLELGDSALYLCASSLAGGLGSSGANVLTFGAGSRLTVL.

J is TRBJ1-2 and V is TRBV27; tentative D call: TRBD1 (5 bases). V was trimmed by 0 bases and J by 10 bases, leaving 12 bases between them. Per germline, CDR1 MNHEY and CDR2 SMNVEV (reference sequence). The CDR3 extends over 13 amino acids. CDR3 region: CASSLSGALNYTF. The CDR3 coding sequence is TGTGCCAGCAGTTTATCTGGGGCCCTAAACTACACCTTC.

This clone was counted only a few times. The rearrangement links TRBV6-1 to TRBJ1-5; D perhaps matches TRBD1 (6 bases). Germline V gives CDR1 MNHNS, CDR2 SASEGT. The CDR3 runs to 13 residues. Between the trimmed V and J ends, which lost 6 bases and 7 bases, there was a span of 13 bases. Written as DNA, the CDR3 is TGTGCCAGCAGGGAGTCCCAGGGGCAGCCCCAGCATTTT. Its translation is CASRESQGQPQHF.

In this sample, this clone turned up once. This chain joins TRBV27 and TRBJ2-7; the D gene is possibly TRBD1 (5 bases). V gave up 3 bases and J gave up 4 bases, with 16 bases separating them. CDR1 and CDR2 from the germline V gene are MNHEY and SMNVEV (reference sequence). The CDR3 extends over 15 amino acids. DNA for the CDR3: TGTGCCAGCAGTTTCACCCAGGGCCCAACGTACGAGCAGTACTTC. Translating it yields CASSFTQGPTYEQYF.

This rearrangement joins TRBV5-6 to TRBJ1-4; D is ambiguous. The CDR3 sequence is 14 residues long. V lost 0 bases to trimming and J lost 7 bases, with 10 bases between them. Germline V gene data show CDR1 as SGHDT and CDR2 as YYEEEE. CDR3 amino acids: CASSLVDESEKLFF. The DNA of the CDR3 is TGTGCCAGCAGCTTGGTCGATGAGAGTGAAAAACTGTTTTTT.

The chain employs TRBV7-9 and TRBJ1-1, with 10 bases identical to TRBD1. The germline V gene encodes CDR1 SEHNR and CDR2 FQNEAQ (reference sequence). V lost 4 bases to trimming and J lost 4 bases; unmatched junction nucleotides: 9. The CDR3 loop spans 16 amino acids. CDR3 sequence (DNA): TGTGCCAGCAGCTCCCCCAAGGGACAGGGGACCACTGAAGCTTTCTTT. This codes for CASSSPKGQGTTEAFF.

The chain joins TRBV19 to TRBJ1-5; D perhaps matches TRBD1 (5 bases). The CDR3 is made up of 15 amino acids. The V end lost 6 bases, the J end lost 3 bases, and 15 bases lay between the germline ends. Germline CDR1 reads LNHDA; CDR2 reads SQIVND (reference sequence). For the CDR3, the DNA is TGTGCCAGTAGAACCCTTGCAGGGAACAATCAGCCCCAGCATTTT. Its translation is CASRTLAGNNQPQHF.